This T cell receptor beta chain is drawn from a study of glioma-infiltrating T cells after dendritic cell vaccination. The primer mix had 60 V beta and 13 J beta primers. The method was immunoSEQ multiplex PCR; TCRdb's version includes in-frame clones alone and lacks a portion of them. The sample gives tens of thousands of clones, 75% to 85% of which show up once; approximately 2% is in the top ten. Study-wide points: Higher TCR clonality did not directly relate to longer survival.

On this clone: Its specificity is not known.

Sample time point: after dendritic cell vaccination, including at tumor progression/relapse. Only patients with spare fresh-frozen tumor and over two years of follow-up were included. The sample here was blood, taken after dendritic cell vaccination. The sequence was obtained from a human donor with glioblastoma.

The CDR3: CASSFGLAGGAETQYF. CDR3 DNA sequence: TGTGCCAGCAGTTTCGGACTAGCGGGGGGTGCAGAGACCCAGTACTTC. This rearrangement joins TRBV7-2 to TRBJ2-5; 14 nucleotides match TRBD2. V trimming: 6 bases; J trimming: 4 bases; junction bases outside the gene matches: 7. The CDR3 has 16 amino acids. Germline loops: CDR1 SGHTA, CDR2 FQGNSA.